The 14 T cell receptor beta chains reported below all come from one sample, sequenced in a study of T cell repertoires in cytomegalovirus infection. TCRdb re-called the reads with MiXCR, one entry per CDR3 protein. The sample holds approximately 750,000 distinct CDR3 sequences; 35% to 45% are singletons and the top ten take 2.8%. The sample consisted of PBMCs. These receptors originate from a human donor in good health (CMV status not recorded). Some clones in this sample may be carry-over from other donors' samples.

The chain links TRBV7-9 to TRBJ2-7; D possibly uses TRBD1 or TRBD2 (6 bases each). In germline, CDR1 is SEHNR, CDR2 FQNEAQ (reference sequence). V was cut by 5 bases and J by 3 bases, with 17 bases left in between. This CDR3 region has 15 residues. The CDR3 nucleotides read TGTGCCAGCAGCCTACAGTGGGGGGCCAACTACGAGCAGTACTTC. As protein: CASSLQWGANYEQYF. Using reference TRBV7-9 and TRBJ2-7 for the parts outside the CDR3, the full variable domain is DTGVSQNPRHKITKRGQNVTFRCDPISEHNRLYWYRQTLGQGPEFLTYFQNEAQLEKSRLLSDRFSAERPKGSFSTLEIQRTEQGDSAMYLCASSLQWGANYEQYFGPGTRLTVT.

This rearrangement joins TRBV7-9 to TRBJ1-4; D gene uncertain. Germline CDR1 and CDR2: SEHNR and FQNEAQ (reference sequence). The CDR3 loop spans 16 amino acids. The V end lost 0 bases, the J end lost 5 bases, and 13 bases lay between the germline ends. The CDR3 coding sequence is TGTGCCAGCAGCTTAGCGCATCAGGATTACAATGAAAAACTGTTTTTT. It encodes CASSLAHQDYNEKLFF.

This clonotype has more than one count but fewer than ten. CDR3 nucleotides: TGTGCCAGCACCTGGGGGGGACAGGGTCGGAAAGTCACAGATACGCAGTATTTT. Its translation is CASTWGGQGRKVTDTQYF. The chain links TRBV27 to TRBJ2-3; 9 nucleotides match TRBD1. The V gene's germline CDR1 is MNHEY and CDR2 SMNVEV (reference sequence). Unmatched junction bases numbered 16, after V lost 7 bases and J lost 2 bases. The CDR3 covers 18 residues.

The genes are TRBV25-1 and TRBJ1-2, with D uncertain. The CDR3 length is 13 residues. Germline CDR1 is MGHDK and CDR2 is SYGVNS. V lost 0 bases, J lost 4 bases, and 6 bases lay in between. The CDR3 DNA sequence: TGTGCCAGCAGTGAATATAGGTTCTATGGCTACACCTTC. The encoded protein is CASSEYRFYGYTF.

The V gene is TRBV28, the J gene TRBJ1-5; the D gene is possibly TRBD1 (6 bases). The V gene lost 5 bases and the J gene lost 3 bases, with 11 bases spanning the gap. The germline CDR1 and CDR2 sequences are MDHEN and SYDVKM. The CDR3 runs 14 residues. This CDR3 is CASSAGVPNQPQHF. CDR3 DNA sequence: TGTGCCAGCAGTGCAGGGGTACCCAATCAGCCCCAGCATTTT.

The J gene is TRBJ2-7, the V gene TRBV12-3 or TRBV12-4, with TRBD2 matching over 9 bases. The CDR3 has 13 residues. The V segment lost 7 bases and the J segment 6 bases; nucleotides outside the gene matches: 7. Here the CDR3 DNA reads TGTGCCAGCACCTTAGCGGGAGTAGGCGAGCAGTACTTC. This sequence encodes CASTLAGVGEQYF.

The sample holds a few counts of this clonotype. The chain is built from TRBV19 and TRBJ2-7; weak D call: TRBD2 (6 bases). The V end lost 5 bases, the J end lost 1 base, and 15 bases lay between the germline ends. This CDR3 comprises 15 residues. Germline loops: CDR1 LNHDA, CDR2 SQIVND (reference sequence). CDR3 amino acids: CASSPGPRGSYEQYF. The CDR3 DNA sequence: TGTGCCAGTAGTCCAGGACCCCGGGGGTCCTACGAGCAGTACTTC.

The genes are TRBV10-3 and TRBJ2-7; 10 nucleotides align to TRBD1. CDR1 ENHRY and CDR2 SYGVKD come from the germline V gene. The CDR3 covers 13 residues. V lost 10 bases to trimming and J lost 6 bases; unmatched junction nucleotides: 9. The CDR3 protein is CASTGTGVSEQYF. The DNA for the CDR3 is TGTGCCAGCACCGGGACAGGGGTATCCGAGCAGTACTTC.

Many counts were recorded for this clonotype. V and J are TRBV11-2 and TRBJ2-5, with D hard to call. The V end was cut by 3 bases, the J end by 1 base, with 6 bases between. In germline, CDR1 is SGHAT, CDR2 FQNNGV. The CDR3 runs to 13 residues. The CDR3 protein is CASSFGSQETQYF. The CDR3 bases are TGTGCCAGCAGCTTCGGCAGCCAAGAGACCCAGTACTTC.

V usage is TRBV19 and J usage is TRBJ2-7; TRBD1 matches at 10 bases. Germline CDR1 and CDR2: LNHDA and SQIVND (reference sequence). J gave up 6 bases and V 4 bases, and 6 bases lay outside the gene matches. This CDR3 region has 14 residues. In DNA, the CDR3 is TGTGCCAGTAGTACCGGGACAGGGGTCGCCGAGCAGTACTTC. It yields the protein CASSTGTGVAEQYF.

This clonotype was detected only a few times. The chain has TRBV5-4 and TRBJ2-4; D perhaps matches TRBD1 (7 bases). The V end was cut by 2 bases, the J end by 8 bases, with 11 bases between. From germline, CDR1 is SGHNT and CDR2 YYREEE (reference sequence). The CDR3 totals 13 residues. In nucleotides, the CDR3 is TGTGCCAGCAGCTTTCAGGGGGAGGACATTCAGTACTTC. The encoded protein is CASSFQGEDIQYF.

This clonotype was seen only once. The rearrangement joins TRBV28 to TRBJ2-5; no clear D gene. This CDR3 is built from 13 residues. CDR1 MDHEN and CDR2 SYDVKM come from the germline V gene. With 7 bases removed from V and 2 bases from J, the gap between germline ends came to 11 bases. In nucleotides, the CDR3 is TGTGCCAGCACCGTGGTGGGTCAAGAGACCCAGTACTTC. Amino acid sequence: CASTVVGQETQYF.

The genes are TRBV28 and TRBJ1-5; no definite D call. This CDR3 region has 16 residues. Germline V gene lookup returns CDR1 MDHEN and CDR2 SYDVKM. V lost 3 bases, J lost 4 bases, and 16 bases lay in between. As DNA, the CDR3 is TGTGCCAGCAGTTTTCAGCGTCTGCCTTCAAATCAGCCCCAGCATTTT. Translated, it gives CASSFQRLPSNQPQHF.

The rearrangement links TRBV14 to TRBJ1-6, with D tentatively TRBD1 (5 bases). CDR1 SGHDN and CDR2 FVKESK come from the germline V gene. V was trimmed by 1 base and J by 10 bases, leaving 23 bases between them. CDR3 length: 18 residues. CDR3 sequence: CASSQGPGRPLSDSPLHF. DNA of the CDR3: TGTGCCAGCAGCCAAGGGCCAGGGAGGCCCTTGTCCGACTCACCCCTCCACTTT.